Listed below are T cell receptor beta chains from one sample, sequenced in a study of CD4+ T cells in melanoma. The assay was immunoSEQ multiplex PCR, and TCRdb's table has in-frame clones only and misses some. This table holds about 50,000 clones, 75% to 90% found once. The specimen sequenced was peripheral blood. The receptors were gathered from a human donor with melanoma. CDR3s include the opening cysteine and the closing phenylalanine or tryptophan. A D gene is named only where the DNA matches it firmly. The size field is filled for only some rows; it gives once, few, many or a size class.

clone size,J gene,D gene,V gene,CDR3 protein,CDR3 DNA
medium-sized,TRBJ2-7,TRBD1,TRBV28,CASSQQGYEQYF,TGTGCCAGCAGCCAACAGGGGTACGAGCAGTACTTC
.,TRBJ2-7,.,TRBV27,CATRTYGIYEQYF,TGTGCCACCCGAACGTATGGAATATACGAGCAGTACTTC
once,TRBJ1-2,.,TRBV29-1,CSVEEEANYGYTF,TGCAGCGTTGAAGAGGAGGCTAACTATGGCTACACCTTC
.,TRBJ2-3,.,TRBV19,CASSIFTSFGTDTQYF,TGTGCCAGTAGTATATTTACTAGTTTTGGCACAGATACGCAGTATTTT
.,TRBJ2-7,.,TRBV14,CASSPYGAFPSYEQYF,TGTGCCAGCAGCCCTTACGGAGCATTCCCCTCCTACGAGCAGTACTTC
.,TRBJ2-1,.,TRBV7-3,CASSTEGYNEQFF,TGTGCCAGCAGCACCGAGGGATACAATGAGCAGTTCTTC
.,TRBJ2-6,TRBD2,TRBV7-3,CASSPTLGGAGANVLTF,TGTGCCAGCAGCCCCACCCTGGGGGGGGCTGGGGCCAACGTCCTGACTTTC
.,TRBJ1-2,TRBD1,TRBV14,CASSPGQGFGYTF,TGTGCCAGCAGCCCGGGACAGGGGTTTGGCTACACCTTC
.,TRBJ1-1,.,TRBV7-2,CASSWEGVPTEAFF,TGTGCCAGCAGCTGGGAAGGGGTGCCCACTGAAGCTTTCTTT
once,TRBJ1-1,.,TRBV13,CASSSTIEPEAFF,TGTGCCAGCAGCTCAACGATTGAGCCTGAAGCTTTCTTT
few,TRBJ1-1,TRBD1,TRBV6-6,CASSYADRRAEAFF,TGTGCCAGCAGTTACGCGGACAGGCGGGCTGAAGCTTTCTTT
.,TRBJ1-2,.,TRBV28,CASSLGQGFSPYTF,TGTGCCAGCAGTTTAGGGCAGGGATTCTCACCCTACACCTTC
.,TRBJ1-2,.,TRBV18,CASSPAGNYGYTF,TGTGCCAGCTCTCCAGCCGGTAACTATGGCTACACCTTC
.,TRBJ2-1,.,TRBV6-1,CASSYPGVGEQFF,TGTGCCAGCAGTTATCCAGGGGTGGGTGAGCAGTTCTTC
.,TRBJ2-1,TRBD2,TRBV7-9,CASSPGAWGGSAYNEQFF,TGTGCCAGCAGCCCCGGAGCTTGGGGGGGGAGCGCCTACAATGAGCAGTTCTTC
.,TRBJ1-5,.,TRBV7-2,CASSLVVGPLQPQHF,TGTGCCAGCAGCTTAGTGGTCGGACCGCTTCAGCCCCAGCATTTT
.,TRBJ2-2,TRBD1,TRBV9,CASSVNRDRGRIDTGELFF,TGTGCCAGCAGCGTTAACAGGGACAGGGGGCGGATCGACACCGGGGAGCTGTTTTTT
.,TRBJ1-5,.,TRBV27,CASSLLSANQPQHF,TGTGCCAGCAGTTTACTCTCTGCTAATCAGCCCCAGCATTTT
.,TRBJ1-5,.,TRBV19,CASSSAAVSNQPQHF,TGTGCCAGTAGTTCGGCGGCCGTCAGCAATCAGCCCCAGCATTTT
.,TRBJ2-3,TRBD2,TRBV27,CASSLVREAGTGDTQYF,TGTGCCAGCAGTTTGGTCAGAGAAGCGGGGACGGGAGATACGCAGTATTTT
.,TRBJ2-7,TRBD1,TRBV9,CASSETGQGYEQYF,TGTGCCAGCAGCGAAACAGGACAGGGCTACGAGCAGTACTTC
.,TRBJ1-2,TRBD1,TRBV6-5,CASSYLTRGHGYTF,TGTGCCAGCAGTTACTTAACCAGGGGGCATGGCTACACCTTC
few,TRBJ1-1,.,TRBV5-4,CASSLRDTEAFF,TGTGCCAGCAGCCTCCGTGACACTGAAGCTTTCTTT
.,TRBJ2-3,TRBD2,TRBV7-3,CASSSGGSTDTQYF,TGTGCCAGCAGCTCCGGGGGGAGCACAGATACGCAGTATTTT
.,TRBJ1-2,.,TRBV7-4,CASSSPLEPPNYGYTF,TGTGCCAGCAGCTCCCCTTTGGAACCGCCTAACTATGGCTACACCTTC
.,TRBJ2-5,.,TRBV7-2,CASSARRFRETQYF,TGTGCCAGCAGCGCTCGTAGGTTTCGAGAGACCCAGTACTTC
.,TRBJ1-1,TRBD1,TRBV11-2,CASSLARGFNRNTEAFF,TGTGCCAGCAGCTTAGCCAGGGGGTTTAATAGGAACACTGAAGCTTTCTTT
.,TRBJ1-1,.,TRBV19,CASSTPGEAFF,TGTGCCAGTAGTACACCAGGGGAAGCTTTCTTT
.,TRBJ1-1,.,TRBV5-1,CASSLARTINTEAFF,TGCGCCAGCAGCTTGGCCCGGACAATTAACACTGAAGCTTTCTTT
.,TRBJ2-1,TRBD2,TRBV4-1,CASSQSSRGGNEQFF,TGCGCCAGCAGCCAAAGCTCACGGGGGGGAAATGAGCAGTTCTTC
.,TRBJ2-2,.,TRBV6-5,CASSYSPGLNTGELFF,TGTGCCAGCAGTTACTCTCCCGGGCTCAACACCGGGGAGCTGTTTTTT
.,TRBJ1-2,.,TRBV27,CASGRNYGYTF,TGTGCCAGCGGACGGAACTATGGCTACACCTTC